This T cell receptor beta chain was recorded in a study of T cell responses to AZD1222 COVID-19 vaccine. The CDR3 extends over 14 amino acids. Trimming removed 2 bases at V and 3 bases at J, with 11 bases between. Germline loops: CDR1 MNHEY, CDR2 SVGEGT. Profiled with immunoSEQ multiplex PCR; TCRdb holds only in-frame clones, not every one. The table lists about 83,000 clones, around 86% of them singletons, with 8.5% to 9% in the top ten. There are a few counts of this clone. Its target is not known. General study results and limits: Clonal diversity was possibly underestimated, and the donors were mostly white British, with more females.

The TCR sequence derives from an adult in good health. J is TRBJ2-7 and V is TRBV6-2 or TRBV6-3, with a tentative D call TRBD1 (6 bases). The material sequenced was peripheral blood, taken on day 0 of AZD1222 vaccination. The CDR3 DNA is TGTGCCAGCAGTTACCCCCGGGACAACTACGAGCAGTACTTC. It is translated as CASSYPRDNYEQYF.